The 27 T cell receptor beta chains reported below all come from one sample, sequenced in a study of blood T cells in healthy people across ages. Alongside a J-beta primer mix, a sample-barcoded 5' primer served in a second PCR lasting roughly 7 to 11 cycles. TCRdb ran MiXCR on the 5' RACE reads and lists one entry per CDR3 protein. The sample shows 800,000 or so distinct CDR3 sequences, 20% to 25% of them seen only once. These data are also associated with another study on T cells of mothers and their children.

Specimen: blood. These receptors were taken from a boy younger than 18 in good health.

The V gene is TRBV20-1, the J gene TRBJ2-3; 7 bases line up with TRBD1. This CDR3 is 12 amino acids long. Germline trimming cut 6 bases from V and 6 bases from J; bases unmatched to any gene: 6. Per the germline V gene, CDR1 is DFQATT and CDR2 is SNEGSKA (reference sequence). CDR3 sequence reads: CSANDRVDTQYF. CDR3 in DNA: TGCAGTGCAAACGACAGGGTGGATACGCAGTATTTT.

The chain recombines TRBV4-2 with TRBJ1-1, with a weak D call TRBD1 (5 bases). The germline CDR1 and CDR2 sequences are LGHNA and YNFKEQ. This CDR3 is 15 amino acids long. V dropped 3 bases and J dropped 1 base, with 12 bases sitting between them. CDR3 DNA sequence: TGTGCCAGCAGCCAGGGCCGGGGCACGAACACTGAAGCTTTCTTT. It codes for CASSQGRGTNTEAFF.

The CDR3 loop reads CSARRGRAREQYF. The CDR3 nucleotides read TGCAGTGCTAGGCGAGGGAGGGCCAGAGAGCAGTACTTC. V usage is TRBV20-1 and J usage is TRBJ2-7, with 7 bases that match TRBD2. Germline CDR1 reads DFQATT; CDR2 reads SNEGSKA (reference sequence). After removal of 3 bases from V and 7 bases from J, the junction contained 9 bases not matched to a gene. The CDR3 runs to 13 residues.

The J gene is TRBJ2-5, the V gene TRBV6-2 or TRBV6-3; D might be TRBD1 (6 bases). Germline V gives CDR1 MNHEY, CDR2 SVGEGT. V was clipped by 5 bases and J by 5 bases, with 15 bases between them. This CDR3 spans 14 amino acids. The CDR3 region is CASSRTQGMETQYF. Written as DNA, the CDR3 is TGTGCCAGCAGTCGTACCCAGGGGATGGAGACCCAGTACTTC.

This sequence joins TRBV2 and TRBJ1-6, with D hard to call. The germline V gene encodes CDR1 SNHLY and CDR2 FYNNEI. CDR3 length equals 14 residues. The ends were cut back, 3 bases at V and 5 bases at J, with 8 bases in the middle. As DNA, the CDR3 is TGTGCCAGCAGTGAGGCAGAAAATAATTCACCCCTCCACTTT. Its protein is CASSEAENNSPLHF.

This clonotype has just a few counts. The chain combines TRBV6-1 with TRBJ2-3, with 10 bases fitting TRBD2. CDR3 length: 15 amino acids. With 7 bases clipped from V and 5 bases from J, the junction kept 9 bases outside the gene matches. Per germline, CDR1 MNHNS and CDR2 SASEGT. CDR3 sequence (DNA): TGTGCCAGCACCGGGACTAGCGTCTTTCGAGATACGCAGTATTTT. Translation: CASTGTSVFRDTQYF.

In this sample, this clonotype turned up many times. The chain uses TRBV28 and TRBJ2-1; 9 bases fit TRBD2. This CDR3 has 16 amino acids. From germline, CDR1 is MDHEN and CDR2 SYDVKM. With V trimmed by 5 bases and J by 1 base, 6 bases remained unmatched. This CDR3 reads CASSPIAGVSYNEQFF. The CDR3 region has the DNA TGTGCCAGCAGTCCAATAGCGGGAGTTTCCTACAATGAGCAGTTCTTC. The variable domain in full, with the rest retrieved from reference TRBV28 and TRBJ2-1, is DVKVTQSSRYLVKRTGEKVFLECVQDMDHENMFWYRQDPGLGLRLIYFSYDVKMKEKGDIPEGYSVSREKKERFSLILESASTNQTSMYLCASSPIAGVSYNEQFFGPGTRLTVL.

The CDR3 DNA reads as TGCAGTGCCACTCCAGGGGTTGATACTGAAGCTTTCTTT. Its translation is CSATPGVDTEAFF. J is TRBJ1-1 and V is TRBV20-1; a weak D match, TRBD1 (6 bases). The germline V gene has CDR1 DFQATT and CDR2 SNEGSKA (reference sequence). V lost 6 bases and J lost 5, with 16 bases in between. CDR3 size: 13 residues.

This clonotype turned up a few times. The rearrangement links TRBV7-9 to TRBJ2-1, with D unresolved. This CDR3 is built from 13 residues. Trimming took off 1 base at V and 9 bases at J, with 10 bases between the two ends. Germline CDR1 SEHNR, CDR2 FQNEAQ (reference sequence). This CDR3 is CASSLVWGSEQFF. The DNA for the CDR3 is TGTGCCAGCAGCTTAGTTTGGGGAAGTGAGCAGTTCTTC.

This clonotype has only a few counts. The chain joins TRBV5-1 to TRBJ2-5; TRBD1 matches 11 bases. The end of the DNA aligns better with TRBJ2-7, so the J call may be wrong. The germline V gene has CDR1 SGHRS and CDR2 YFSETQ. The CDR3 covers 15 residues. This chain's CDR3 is CASSKSGDRGDEQYF. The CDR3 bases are TGCGCCAGCAGCAAATCGGGGGACAGGGGGGACGAGCAGTACTTC.

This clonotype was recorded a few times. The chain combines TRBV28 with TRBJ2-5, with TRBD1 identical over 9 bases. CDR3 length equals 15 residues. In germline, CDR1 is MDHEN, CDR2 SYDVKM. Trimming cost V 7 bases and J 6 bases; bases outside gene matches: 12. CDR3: CASKPGTGLGKTQYF. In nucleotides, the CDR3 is TGTGCCAGCAAACCCGGGACAGGGCTAGGAAAGACCCAGTACTTC. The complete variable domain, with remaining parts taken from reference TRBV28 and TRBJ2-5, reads DVKVTQSSRYLVKRTGEKVFLECVQDMDHENMFWYRQDPGLGLRLIYFSYDVKMKEKGDIPEGYSVSREKKERFSLILESASTNQTSMYLCASKPGTGLGKTQYFGPGTRLLVL.

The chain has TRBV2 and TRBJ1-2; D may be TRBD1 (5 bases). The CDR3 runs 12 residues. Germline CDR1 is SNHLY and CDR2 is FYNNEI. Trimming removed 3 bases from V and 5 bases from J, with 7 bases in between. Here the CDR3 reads CASSDRVYGYTF. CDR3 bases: TGTGCCAGCAGTGACAGGGTGTATGGCTACACCTTC.

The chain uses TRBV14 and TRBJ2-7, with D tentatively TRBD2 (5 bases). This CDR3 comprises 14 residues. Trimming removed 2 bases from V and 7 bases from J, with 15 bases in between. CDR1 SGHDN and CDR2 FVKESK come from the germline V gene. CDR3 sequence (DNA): TGTGCCAGCAGCCAAAGTTCCGGGGTTAAGGAGCAGTACTTC. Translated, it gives CASSQSSGVKEQYF.

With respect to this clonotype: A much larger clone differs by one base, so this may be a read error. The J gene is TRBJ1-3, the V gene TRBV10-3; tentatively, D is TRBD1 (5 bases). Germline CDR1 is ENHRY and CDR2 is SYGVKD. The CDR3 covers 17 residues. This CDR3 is CAISESIGTSSGNPIYF. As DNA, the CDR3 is TGTGCCATCAGTGAGTCGATAGGGACGAGCTCTGGAAACCCCATATATTTT.

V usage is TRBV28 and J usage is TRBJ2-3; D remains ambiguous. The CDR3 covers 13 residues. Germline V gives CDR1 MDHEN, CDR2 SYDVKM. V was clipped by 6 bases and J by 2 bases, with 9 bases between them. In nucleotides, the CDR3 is TGTGCCAGCAGCGAAACATCCACAGATACGCAGTATTTT. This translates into CASSETSTDTQYF.

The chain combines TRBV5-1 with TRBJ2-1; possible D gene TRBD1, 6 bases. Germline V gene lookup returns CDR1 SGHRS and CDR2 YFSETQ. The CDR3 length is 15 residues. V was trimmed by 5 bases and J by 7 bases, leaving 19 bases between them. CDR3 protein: CASSWWAGVRNEQFF. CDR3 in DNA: TGCGCCAGCAGTTGGTGGGCAGGGGTTAGGAATGAGCAGTTCTTC.

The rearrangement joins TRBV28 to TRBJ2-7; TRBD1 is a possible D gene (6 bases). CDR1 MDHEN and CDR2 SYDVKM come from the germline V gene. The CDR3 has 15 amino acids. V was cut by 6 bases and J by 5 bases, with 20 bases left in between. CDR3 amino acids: CASSQGPALPDEQYF. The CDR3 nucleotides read TGTGCCAGCAGCCAGGGGCCGGCCCTTCCGGACGAGCAGTACTTC. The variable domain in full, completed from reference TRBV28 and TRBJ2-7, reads DVKVTQSSRYLVKRTGEKVFLECVQDMDHENMFWYRQDPGLGLRLIYFSYDVKMKEKGDIPEGYSVSREKKERFSLILESASTNQTSMYLCASSQGPALPDEQYFGPGTRLTVT.

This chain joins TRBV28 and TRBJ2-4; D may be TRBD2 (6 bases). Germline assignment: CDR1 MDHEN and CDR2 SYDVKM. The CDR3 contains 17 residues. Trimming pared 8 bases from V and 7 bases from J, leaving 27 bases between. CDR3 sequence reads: CASGPGGTSDAWNIQYF. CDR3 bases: TGTGCCAGCGGTCCCGGGGGTACCTCGGACGCGTGGAACATTCAGTACTTC.

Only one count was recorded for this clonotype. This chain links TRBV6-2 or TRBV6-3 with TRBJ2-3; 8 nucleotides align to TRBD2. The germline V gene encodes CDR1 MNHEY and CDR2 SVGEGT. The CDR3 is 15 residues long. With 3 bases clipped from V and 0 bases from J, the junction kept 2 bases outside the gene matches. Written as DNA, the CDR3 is TGTGCCAGCAGTTATAGCGGGATAAGCACAGATACGCAGTATTTT. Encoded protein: CASSYSGISTDTQYF.

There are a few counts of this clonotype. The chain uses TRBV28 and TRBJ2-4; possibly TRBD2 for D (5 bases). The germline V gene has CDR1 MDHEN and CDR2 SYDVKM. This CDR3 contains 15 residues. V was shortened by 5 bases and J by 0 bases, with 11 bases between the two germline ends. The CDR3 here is CASSASIGAKNIQYF. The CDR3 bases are TGTGCCAGCAGTGCTAGCATCGGAGCCAAAAACATTCAGTACTTC.

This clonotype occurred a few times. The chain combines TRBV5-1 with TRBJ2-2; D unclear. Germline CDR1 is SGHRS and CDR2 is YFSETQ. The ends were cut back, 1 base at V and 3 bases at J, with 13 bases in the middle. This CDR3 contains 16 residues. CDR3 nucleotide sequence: TGCGCCAGCAGCTTGAAAACATTTAAGGACACCGGGGAGCTGTTTTTT. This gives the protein CASSLKTFKDTGELFF.

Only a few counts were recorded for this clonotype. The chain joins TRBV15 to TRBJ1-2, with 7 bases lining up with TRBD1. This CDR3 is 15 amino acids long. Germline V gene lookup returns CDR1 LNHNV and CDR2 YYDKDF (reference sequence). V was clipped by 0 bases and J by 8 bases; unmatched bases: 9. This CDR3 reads CATSRDLEHRGGYTF. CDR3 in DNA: TGTGCCACCAGCAGAGATCTCGAACACAGGGGAGGCTACACCTTC.

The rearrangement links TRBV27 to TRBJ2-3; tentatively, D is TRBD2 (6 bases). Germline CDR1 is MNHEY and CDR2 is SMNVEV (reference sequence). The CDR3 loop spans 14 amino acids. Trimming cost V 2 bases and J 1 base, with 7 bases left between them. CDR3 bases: TGTGCCAGCAGTTTAGTAGCGGGCACAGATACGCAGTATTTT. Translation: CASSLVAGTDTQYF.

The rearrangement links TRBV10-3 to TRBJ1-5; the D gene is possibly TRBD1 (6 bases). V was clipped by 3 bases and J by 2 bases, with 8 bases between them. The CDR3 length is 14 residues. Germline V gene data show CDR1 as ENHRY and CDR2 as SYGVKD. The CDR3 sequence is CAISERQGNQPQHF. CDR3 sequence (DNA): TGTGCCATCAGTGAAAGACAGGGCAATCAGCCCCAGCATTTT.

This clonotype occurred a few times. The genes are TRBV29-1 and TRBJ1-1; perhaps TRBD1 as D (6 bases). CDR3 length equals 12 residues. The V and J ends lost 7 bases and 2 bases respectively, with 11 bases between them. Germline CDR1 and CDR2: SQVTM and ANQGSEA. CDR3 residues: CSAGTLNTEAFF. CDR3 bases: TGCAGCGCCGGGACACTTAACACTGAAGCTTTCTTT.

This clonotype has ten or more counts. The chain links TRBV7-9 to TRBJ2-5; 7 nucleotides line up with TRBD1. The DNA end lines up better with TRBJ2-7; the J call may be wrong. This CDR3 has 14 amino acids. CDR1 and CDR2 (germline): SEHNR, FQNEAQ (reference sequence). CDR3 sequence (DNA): TGTGCCAGCAGCCACCGGGACAGCTCCTACGAGCAGTACTTC. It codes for CASSHRDSSYEQYF.

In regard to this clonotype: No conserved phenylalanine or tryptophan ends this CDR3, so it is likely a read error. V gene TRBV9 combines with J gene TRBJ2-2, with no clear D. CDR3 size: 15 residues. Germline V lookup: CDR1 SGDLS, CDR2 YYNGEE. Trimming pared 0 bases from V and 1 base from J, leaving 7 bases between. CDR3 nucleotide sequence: TGTGCCAGCAGCGTAGTTAGTCAGAACACCGGGGAGCTGTTTCTT. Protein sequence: CASSVVSQNTGELFL.